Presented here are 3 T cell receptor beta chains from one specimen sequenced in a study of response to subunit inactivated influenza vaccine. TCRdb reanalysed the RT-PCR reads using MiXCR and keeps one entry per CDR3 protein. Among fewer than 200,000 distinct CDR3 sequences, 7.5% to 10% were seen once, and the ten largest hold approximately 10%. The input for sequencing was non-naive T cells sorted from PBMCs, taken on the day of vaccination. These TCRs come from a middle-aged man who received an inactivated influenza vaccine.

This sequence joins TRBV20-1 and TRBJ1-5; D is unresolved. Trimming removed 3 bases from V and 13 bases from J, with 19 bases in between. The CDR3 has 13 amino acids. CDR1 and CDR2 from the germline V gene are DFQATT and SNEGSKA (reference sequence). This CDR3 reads CSASSRFVATQHF. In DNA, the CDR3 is TGCAGTGCTAGTTCGCGTTTTGTGGCTACTCAGCATTTT.

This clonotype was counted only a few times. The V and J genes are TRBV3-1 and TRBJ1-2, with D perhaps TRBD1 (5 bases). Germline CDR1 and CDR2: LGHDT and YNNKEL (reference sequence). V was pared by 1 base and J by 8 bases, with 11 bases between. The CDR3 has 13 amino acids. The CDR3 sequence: CASSQGLGDGYTF. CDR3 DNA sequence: TGTGCCAGCAGCCAAGGCCTCGGGGACGGCTACACCTTC.

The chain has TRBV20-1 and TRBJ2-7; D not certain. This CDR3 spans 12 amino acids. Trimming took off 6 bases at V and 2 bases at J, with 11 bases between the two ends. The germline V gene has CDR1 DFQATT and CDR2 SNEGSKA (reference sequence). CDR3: CSANTNTYEQYF. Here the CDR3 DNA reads TGCAGTGCGAACACTAACACCTACGAGCAGTACTTC.